Detailed here is one T cell receptor beta chain. Libraries were prepared by immunoSEQ multiplex PCR; TCRdb keeps only in-frame clonotypes and omits some of them. The sample shows about 38,000 clones, around 81% of them seen only once. The data belong to a study of OX40 agonist ivuxolimab in advanced cancers. The CDR3 sequence is 16 residues long. Deletions cut 3 bases from V and 7 bases from J, with 18 bases between. CDR1 LGHNA and CDR2 YNFKEQ come from the germline V gene. The chain is built from TRBV4-2 and TRBJ2-2, with a tentative D call TRBD2 (5 bases). This specimen consisted of CD4+ or CD8+ T cells sorted from blood, obtained in a trial of the OX40 agonist ivuxolimab. This receptor was identified in an adult with an advanced solid tumor such as melanoma, head and neck, liver or kidney cancer. CDR3 protein: CASSHPYRTRDGELFF. In nucleotides, the CDR3 is TGTGCCAGCAGCCACCCCTACCGGACTCGGGACGGGGAGCTGTTTTTT.